This T cell receptor (beta chain) was sequenced during a study of blood T cell repertoires in COVID-19. Study at large: The United States, Italy and Spain provided the acute and convalescent COVID-19 samples. T cells, B-cell-depleted T cells, or PBMCs provided the cDNA or gDNA that served as material.

In the authors' workflow: It was from reference gene primer amplification that nucleated cell counts were estimated. Clones were sequenced by immunoSEQ multiplex PCR, and TCRdb holds only the in-frame ones, with some missing. V, J and clone size were drawn from that table, and D and trimming were deduced from the DNA. Seen here are about 240,000 clones, 70% to 85% observed once, and the top ten hold over 7.5%. Germline CDR1 is LNHNV and CDR2 is YYDKDF (reference sequence). This CDR3 region has 15 residues. The ends were cut back, 0 bases at V and 2 bases at J, with 10 bases in the middle. This TCR derives from a woman older than 75 with acute or convalescent COVID-19. The chain joins TRBV15 to TRBJ1-2; D is undetermined. Source material: peripheral blood. Written as DNA, the CDR3 is TGTGCCACCAGCAGAGACCGGGGATTGAACTATGGCTACACCTTC. It codes for CATSRDRGLNYGYTF.